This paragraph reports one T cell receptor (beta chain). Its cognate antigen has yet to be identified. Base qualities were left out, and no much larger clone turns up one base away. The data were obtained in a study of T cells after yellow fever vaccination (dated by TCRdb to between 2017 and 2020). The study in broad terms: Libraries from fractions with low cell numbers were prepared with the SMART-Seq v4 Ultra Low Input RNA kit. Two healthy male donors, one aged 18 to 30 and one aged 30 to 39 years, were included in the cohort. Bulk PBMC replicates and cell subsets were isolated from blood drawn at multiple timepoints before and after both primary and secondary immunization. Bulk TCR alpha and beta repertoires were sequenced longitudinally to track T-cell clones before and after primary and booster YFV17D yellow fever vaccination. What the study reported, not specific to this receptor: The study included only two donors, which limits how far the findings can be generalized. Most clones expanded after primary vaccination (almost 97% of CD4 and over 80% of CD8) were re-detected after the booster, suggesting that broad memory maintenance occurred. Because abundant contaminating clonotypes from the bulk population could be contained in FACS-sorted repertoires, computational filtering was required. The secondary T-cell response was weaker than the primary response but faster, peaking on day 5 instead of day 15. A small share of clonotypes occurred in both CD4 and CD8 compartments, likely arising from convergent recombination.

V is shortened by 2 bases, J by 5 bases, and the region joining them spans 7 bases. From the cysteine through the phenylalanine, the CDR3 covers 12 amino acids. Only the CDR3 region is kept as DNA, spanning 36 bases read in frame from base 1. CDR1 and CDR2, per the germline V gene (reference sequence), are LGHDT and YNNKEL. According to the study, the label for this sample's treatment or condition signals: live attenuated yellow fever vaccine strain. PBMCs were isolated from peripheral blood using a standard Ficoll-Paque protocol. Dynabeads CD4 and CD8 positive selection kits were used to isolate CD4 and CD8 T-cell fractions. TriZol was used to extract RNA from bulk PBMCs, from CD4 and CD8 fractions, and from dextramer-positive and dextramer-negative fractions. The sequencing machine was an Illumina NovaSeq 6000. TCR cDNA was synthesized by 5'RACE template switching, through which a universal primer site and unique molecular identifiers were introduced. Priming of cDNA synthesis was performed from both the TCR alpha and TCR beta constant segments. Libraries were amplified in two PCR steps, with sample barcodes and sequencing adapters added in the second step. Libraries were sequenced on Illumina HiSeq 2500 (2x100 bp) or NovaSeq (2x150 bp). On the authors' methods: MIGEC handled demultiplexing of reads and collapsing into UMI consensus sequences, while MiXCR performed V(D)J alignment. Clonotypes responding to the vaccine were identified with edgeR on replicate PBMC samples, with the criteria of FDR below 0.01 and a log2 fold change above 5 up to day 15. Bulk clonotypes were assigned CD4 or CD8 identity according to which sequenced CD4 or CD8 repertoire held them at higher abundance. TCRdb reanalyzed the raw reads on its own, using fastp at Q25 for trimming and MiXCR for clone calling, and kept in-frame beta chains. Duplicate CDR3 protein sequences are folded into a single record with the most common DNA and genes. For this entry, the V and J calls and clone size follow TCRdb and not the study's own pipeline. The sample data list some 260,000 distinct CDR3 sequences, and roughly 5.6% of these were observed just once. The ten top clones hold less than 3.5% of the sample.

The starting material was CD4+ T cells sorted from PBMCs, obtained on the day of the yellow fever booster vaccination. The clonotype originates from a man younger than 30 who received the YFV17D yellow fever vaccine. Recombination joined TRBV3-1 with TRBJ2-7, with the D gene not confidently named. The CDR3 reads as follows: CASSQNWDEQYF. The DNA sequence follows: TGTGCCAGCAGCCAAAATTGGGACGAGCAGTACTTC.